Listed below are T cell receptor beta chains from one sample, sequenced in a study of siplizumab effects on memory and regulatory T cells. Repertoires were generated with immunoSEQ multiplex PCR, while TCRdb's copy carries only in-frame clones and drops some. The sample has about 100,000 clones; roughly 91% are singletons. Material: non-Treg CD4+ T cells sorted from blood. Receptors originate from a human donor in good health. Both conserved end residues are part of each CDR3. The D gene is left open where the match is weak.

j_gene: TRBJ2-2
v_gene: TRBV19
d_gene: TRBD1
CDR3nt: TGTGCCATCAGGGGTACAGGGGAGAACACCGGGGAGCTGTTTTTT
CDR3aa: CAIRGTGENTGELFF

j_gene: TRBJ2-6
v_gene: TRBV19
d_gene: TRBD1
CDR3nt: TGTGCCAGTAGTATATCCGCCGGGACAGCTGGGGCCAACGTCCTGACTTTC
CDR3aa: CASSISAGTAGANVLTF

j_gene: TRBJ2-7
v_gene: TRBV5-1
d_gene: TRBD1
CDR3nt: TGCGCCAGCAGTCAGGGGGCCTACGAGCAGTACTTC
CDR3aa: CASSQGAYEQYF

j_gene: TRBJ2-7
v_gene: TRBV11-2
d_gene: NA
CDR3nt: TGTGCCAGCAGCTTAGGGGTCTCCTACGAGCAGTACTTC
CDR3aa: CASSLGVSYEQYF

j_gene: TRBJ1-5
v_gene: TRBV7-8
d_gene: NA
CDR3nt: TGTGCCAGCAGCTCTGGGGATACTCAGCCCCAGCATTTT
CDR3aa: CASSSGDTQPQHF

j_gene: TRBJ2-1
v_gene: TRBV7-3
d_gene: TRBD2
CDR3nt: TGTGCCAGCAGCCCCCTGGGGGGGAACAATGAGCAGTTCTTC
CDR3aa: CASSPLGGNNEQFF

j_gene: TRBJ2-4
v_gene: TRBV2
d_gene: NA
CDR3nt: TGTGCCAGCAGTGAGGTTCGTGATCGGGGCATTCAGTACTTC
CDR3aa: CASSEVRDRGIQYF

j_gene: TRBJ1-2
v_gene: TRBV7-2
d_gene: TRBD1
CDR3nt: TGTGCCAGCAGCTTAGGGGACAGAGCGTATGGCTACACCTTC
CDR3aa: CASSLGDRAYGYTF

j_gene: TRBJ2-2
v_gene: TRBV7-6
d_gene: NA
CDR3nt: TGTGCCAGCAGCCCGTCGGGAGTCTCCGGGGAGCTGTTTTTT
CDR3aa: CASSPSGVSGELFF

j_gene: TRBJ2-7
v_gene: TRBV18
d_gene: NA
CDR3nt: TGTGCCAGCTCAAATCGGCAGCCGGTGGAGCAGTACTTC
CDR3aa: CASSNRQPVEQYF